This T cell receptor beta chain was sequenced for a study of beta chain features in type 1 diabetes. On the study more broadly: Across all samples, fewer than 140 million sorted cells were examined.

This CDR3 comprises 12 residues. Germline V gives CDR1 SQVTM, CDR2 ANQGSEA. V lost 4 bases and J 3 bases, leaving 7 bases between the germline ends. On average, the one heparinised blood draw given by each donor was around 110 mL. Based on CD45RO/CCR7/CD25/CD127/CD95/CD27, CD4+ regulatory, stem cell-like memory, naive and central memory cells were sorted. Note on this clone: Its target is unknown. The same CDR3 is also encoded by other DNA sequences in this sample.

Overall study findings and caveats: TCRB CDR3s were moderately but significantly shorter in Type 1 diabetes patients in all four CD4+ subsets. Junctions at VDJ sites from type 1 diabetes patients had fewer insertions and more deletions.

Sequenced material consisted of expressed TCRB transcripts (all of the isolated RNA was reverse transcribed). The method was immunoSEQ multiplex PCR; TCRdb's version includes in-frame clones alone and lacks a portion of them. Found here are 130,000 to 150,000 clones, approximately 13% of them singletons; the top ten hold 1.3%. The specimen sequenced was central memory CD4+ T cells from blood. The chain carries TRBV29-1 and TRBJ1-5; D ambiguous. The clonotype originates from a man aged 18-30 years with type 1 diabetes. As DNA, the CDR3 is TGCAGCGTTGGGGCAGACAATCAGCCCCAGCATTTT. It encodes CSVGADNQPQHF.